This T cell receptor beta chain was captured in a study of beta chain features in type 1 diabetes. Across the study: Taken together, all samples contributed around 100,000,000 examined sorted cells. Whole-study results and caveats: A moderate, significant TCRB CDR3 shortening appeared in type 1 diabetes across four CD4+ subsets.

Expressed TCRB transcripts were sequenced because the isolated RNA had all been reverse transcribed beforehand. Millions of reads was the average for naive, central memory and regulatory T cell samples. The protocol was immunoSEQ multiplex PCR, while the TCRdb copy is restricted to in-frame clones and leaves out a portion. The sample consists of around 250,000 clones, approximately 14% of them appearing once. J lost 5 bases, V lost 4 bases, and 12 bases had no gene match. The V gene's germline CDR1 is SGHAT and CDR2 FQNNGV. This CDR3 spans 16 amino acids. This clone turned up a few times. No antigen is known for it. Staining for CD45RO/CCR7/CD25/CD127/CD95/CD27 allowed sorting of CD4+ naive, central memory, regulatory and stem cell-like memory cells.

The rearrangement joins TRBV11-2 to TRBJ1-2; TRBD1 aligns across 8 bases. Sequenced: naive CD4+ T cells from blood. The sequence was obtained from a man aged 25 to 45 with type 1 diabetes. The CDR3 nucleotides read TGTGCCAGCAGCTCGATACTGGACAGGGTAACGTATGGCTACACCTTC. Translation: CASSSILDRVTYGYTF.